This TCR beta chain was retrieved from a study of cytomegalovirus exposure and HLA in healthy donors. General study results and limits: A likely sequencing artifact accounted for one observed cluster of highly shared sequence variants.

PCR employed 60 Vbeta and 13 Jbeta primers. Assay: immunoSEQ multiplex PCR; the TCRdb copy retains only in-frame clones and omits some. The sample contains around 85,000 clones, 74% of which appear only once. V gave up 2 bases and J gave up 0 bases, with 7 bases separating them. This CDR3 region has 14 residues. Per germline, CDR1 MNHEY and CDR2 SVGAGI. Points on this clone: Antigen specificity is unknown.

Sequenced material: PBMCs. This receptor was taken from a man aged 25 to 45 in good health and CMV-seropositive. The V call is TRBV6-5, the J call TRBJ1-1; D is uncertain. CDR3 DNA: TGTGCCAGCAGTTACGGGCAGCTGAACACTGAAGCTTTCTTT. It translates to CASSYGQLNTEAFF.